This TCR beta chain is drawn from a study of T cell changes during pregnancy in multiple sclerosis. The repertoire was sequenced with immunoSEQ multiplex PCR; TCRdb's copy has only in-frame clones and lacks some. The sample has some 41,000 clones; approximately 90% are singletons. Trimming left V 7 bases short and J 2 bases short, with 12 bases between. There are 15 residues in the CDR3. Germline-derived CDR1 and CDR2 are MNHNS and SASEGT. The sequenced sample was PBMCs (not recorded whether the cells were cultured). The chain recombines TRBV6-1 with TRBJ2-6; D is ambiguous. This receptor was taken from a female donor with multiple sclerosis, enrolled in a pregnancy study. For the CDR3, the DNA is TGTGCCAGCACTCAATGGGGTACTGGGGCCAACGTCCTGACTTTC. Protein product: CASTQWGTGANVLTF.